These 21 T cell receptor beta chains came from one sample sequenced in a study of blood T cell repertoires in COVID-19. Sequencing used immunoSEQ multiplex PCR; TCRdb keeps in-frame clones, though not all of them. The repertoire holds 200,000 to 250,000 clones, about nine tenths seen once, with about 6.5% in the top ten. The material sequenced was peripheral blood. These receptors originate from a man aged 60 to 75 who had recovered from COVID-19.

The chain uses TRBV28 and TRBJ1-2; TRBD1 is a possible D gene (5 bases). This CDR3 comprises 12 residues. Germline lookup yields CDR1 MDHEN and CDR2 SYDVKM. Trimming pared 5 bases from V and 5 bases from J, leaving 9 bases between. The CDR3 nucleotides are TGTGCCAGCAGTCAGGAGGGGTATGGCTACACCTTC. This encodes CASSQEGYGYTF.

This clone has just a few counts. This sequence joins TRBV3-1 (or the pseudogene TRBV3-2) and TRBJ2-3; possible D gene TRBD1, 5 bases. This CDR3 is 13 amino acids long. Trimming cost V 4 bases and J 4 bases, with 9 bases left between them. Germline V gives CDR1 LGHDT, CDR2 YNNKEL (reference sequence). CDR3 region: CASSRKGADTQYF. CDR3 nucleotides: TGTGCCAGCAGCCGAAAAGGGGCAGATACGCAGTATTTT.

The chain joins TRBV2 to TRBJ2-5; 7 bases agree with TRBD2. CDR1 and CDR2 (germline): SNHLY, FYNNEI. The CDR3 runs 14 residues. Trimming cost V 8 bases and J 1 base; bases outside gene matches: 7. CDR3 coding DNA: TGTGCCAGCGGTTACGGGGGGACCCAAGAGACCCAGTACTTC. It translates to CASGYGGTQETQYF. Combining the CDR3 with reference TRBV2 and TRBJ2-5 gives the whole variable domain EPEVTQTPSHQVTQMGQEVILRCVPISNHLYFYWYRQILGQKVEFLVSFYNNEISEKSEIFDDQFSVERPDGSNFTLKIRSTKLEDSAMYFCASGYGGTQETQYFGPGTRLLVL.

This rearrangement joins TRBV6-5 to TRBJ2-5; TRBD2 aligns across 12 bases. J lost 3 bases, V lost 7 bases, and 6 bases had no gene match. This CDR3 contains 15 residues. Germline V gene lookup returns CDR1 MNHEY and CDR2 SVGAGI. The CDR3, as DNA: TGTGCCAGCAAGGGCCTAGCGGGGGGGGAAGAGACCCAGTACTTC. It translates to CASKGLAGGEETQYF.

The chain combines TRBV6-1 with TRBJ1-6, with 7 bases fitting TRBD1. Per the germline V gene, CDR1 is MNHNS and CDR2 is SASEGT. The CDR3 loop spans 17 amino acids. The trim removed 4 bases at V and 0 bases at J, leaving 6 bases unmatched. The CDR3: CASSGQTGSSYNSPLHF. For the CDR3, the DNA is TGTGCCAGCAGTGGGCAGACAGGGAGCTCCTATAATTCACCCCTCCACTTT.

This rearrangement joins TRBV15 to TRBJ2-1; TRBD2 agrees at 10 bases. J lost 8 bases, V lost 7 bases, and 8 bases had no gene match. Germline CDR1 LNHNV, CDR2 YYDKDF (reference sequence). The CDR3 runs to 14 residues. The CDR3 protein is CATKAAGGSHEQFF. CDR3 nucleotides: TGTGCCACCAAAGCAGCGGGAGGGTCCCATGAGCAGTTCTTC.

The chain uses TRBV5-1 and TRBJ2-2, with D possibly TRBD1 on 6 matching bases. The V end lost 6 bases, the J end lost 3 bases, and 12 bases lay between the germline ends. CDR1 and CDR2 (germline): SGHRS, YFSETQ. CDR3 length equals 14 residues. The CDR3 loop reads CASTRGSDTGELFF. DNA for the CDR3: TGCGCCAGCACCAGGGGATCTGACACCGGGGAGCTGTTTTTT.

Here the CDR3 DNA reads TGCGCCAGCAGCCGAAGGACTAGCGACGAGCAGTACTTC. This sequence encodes CASSRRTSDEQYF. The chain links TRBV4-3 to TRBJ2-7; TRBD2 matches 9 bases. V gave up 4 bases and J gave up 5 bases; unmatched junction bases: 3. The length of the CDR3 is 13 residues. Germline CDR1 and CDR2: LGHNA and YSLEER.

This clone has more than one count but fewer than ten. V gene TRBV18 combines with J gene TRBJ1-5, with 8 bases that match TRBD1. The V and J ends lost 3 bases and 7 bases, in that order; junction bases with no gene match: 5. This CDR3 spans 14 amino acids. In germline, CDR1 is KGHSH, CDR2 LQKENI. CDR3 sequence: CASSPGQGGQPQHF. Written as DNA, the CDR3 is TGTGCCAGCTCACCTGGACAGGGCGGCCAGCCCCAGCATTTT.

The V and J genes are TRBV5-4 and TRBJ2-1, with TRBD2 identical over 9 bases. Looked up from germline, CDR1 is SGHNT and CDR2 is YYREEE (reference sequence). The CDR3 consists of 15 residues. Unmatched junction bases numbered 10, after V lost 4 bases and J lost 8 bases. CDR3 coding DNA: TGTGCCAGCAGCCCCGGGACTAGCATGGGGGATGAGCAGTTCTTC. Translated: CASSPGTSMGDEQFF.

V and J are TRBV28 and TRBJ1-5; 7 bases line up with TRBD1. The CDR3 contains 16 residues. Germline V gene lookup returns CDR1 MDHEN and CDR2 SYDVKM. With 1 base clipped from V and 2 bases from J, the junction kept 5 bases outside the gene matches. As DNA, the CDR3 is TGTGCCAGCAGTTTATCGAGGGGGCGAGGCAATCAGCCCCAGCATTTT. Residues: CASSLSRGRGNQPQHF.

V and J are TRBV7-9 and TRBJ2-7; D is ambiguous. The CDR3 extends over 12 amino acids. V was pared by 2 bases and J by 2 bases, with 4 bases between. CDR1 and CDR2 from the germline V gene are SEHNR and FQNEAQ (reference sequence). The CDR3 protein is CASSLQTYEQYF. Here the CDR3 DNA reads TGTGCCAGCAGCTTACAGACCTACGAGCAGTACTTC.

V usage is TRBV28 and J usage is TRBJ2-2, with 10 bases that match TRBD1. The V gene's germline CDR1 is MDHEN and CDR2 SYDVKM. Trimming removed 2 bases from V and 4 bases from J; junction bases left unmatched: 1. The CDR3 spans 15 residues. This CDR3 reads CASSLGTGATGELFF. The DNA for the CDR3 is TGTGCCAGCAGTTTAGGGACAGGGGCCACCGGGGAGCTGTTTTTT.

The chain couples TRBV29-1 to TRBJ2-3, with 11 bases matching TRBD2. Per germline, CDR1 SQVTM and CDR2 ANQGSEA. The CDR3 totals 18 residues. The V and J ends lost 6 bases and 2 bases, in that order; junction bases with no gene match: 16. This CDR3 reads CSVLGTPGLAGDTDTQYF. As DNA, the CDR3 is TGCAGCGTCCTAGGGACACCCGGACTAGCGGGTGACACAGATACGCAGTATTTT.

The rearrangement links TRBV28 to TRBJ1-5; D is unresolved. The CDR3 has 15 amino acids. The V gene's germline CDR1 is MDHEN and CDR2 SYDVKM. The V gene lost 3 bases and the J gene lost 4 bases, with 13 bases spanning the gap. For the CDR3, the DNA is TGTGCCAGCAGTTTTCGGTTCAATGCGAATCAGCCCCAGCATTTT. It encodes CASSFRFNANQPQHF.

This chain connects TRBV27 to TRBJ1-6; 9 bases map to TRBD1. With 7 bases clipped from V and 10 bases from J, the junction kept 8 bases outside the gene matches. The germline CDR1 and CDR2 sequences are MNHEY and SMNVEV (reference sequence). This CDR3 has 14 amino acids. The CDR3 DNA sequence: TGTGCCAGCACCCAGGGGACAGGGAAATCACCCCTCCACTTT. Translated: CASTQGTGKSPLHF.

The chain joins TRBV6-5 to TRBJ1-2; 9 bases are shared with TRBD1. Germline V gives CDR1 MNHEY, CDR2 SVGAGI. The CDR3 has 15 amino acids. V lost 5 bases and J lost 8; bases outside the gene matches: 12. CDR3 nucleotide sequence: TGTGCCAGCAGTCCCCTAGGTTGGACAGGGGACGGCTACACCTTC. This translates into CASSPLGWTGDGYTF.

The chain joins TRBV30 to TRBJ1-5; TRBD1 matches at 7 bases. J gave up 2 bases and V 1 base, and 2 bases lay outside the gene matches. The CDR3 covers 14 residues. Germline V gene sequence: CDR1 GTSNPN, CDR2 SVGIG (reference sequence). The CDR3 DNA sequence: TGTGCCTGGAGTGGTACAGGGGGCAATCAGCCCCAGCATTTT. It specifies CAWSGTGGNQPQHF.

J is TRBJ2-7 and V is TRBV7-8; 11 bases are shared with TRBD2. V dropped 4 bases and J dropped 7; count of bases not matched to a gene: 6. The CDR3 consists of 14 residues. Germline CDR1 reads SGHVS; CDR2 reads FQNEAQ. CDR3 in amino acids: CASSSLAGVREQYF. The CDR3 DNA is TGTGCCAGCAGCTCACTAGCGGGAGTGCGAGAGCAGTACTTC.

The J gene is TRBJ2-5, the V gene TRBV7-2; TRBD2 matches 7 bases. The CDR3 is 15 residues long. Germline lookup yields CDR1 SGHTA and CDR2 FQGNSA. The trim removed 5 bases at V and 10 bases at J, leaving 16 bases unmatched. The chain's CDR3 is CASSPPGGSGRVQYF. Here the CDR3 DNA reads TGTGCCAGCAGCCCCCCCGGGGGGTCTGGTCGGGTCCAGTACTTC.

This rearrangement joins TRBV11-3 to TRBJ1-1, with 10 bases lining up with TRBD1. Per the germline V gene, CDR1 is SGHNT and CDR2 is YENEEA. The CDR3 covers 16 residues. V shed 1 base and J 5 bases; nucleotides not matched to a gene: 7. CDR3 in amino acids: CASSLGDRGRKTEAFF. CDR3 nucleotide sequence: TGTGCCAGCAGCTTAGGCGACAGGGGGCGAAAAACTGAAGCTTTCTTT.